A single sample is the source of the 13 T cell receptor beta chains below, sequenced in a study of cytomegalovirus exposure and HLA in healthy donors. The PCR employed 60 Vbeta primers together with 13 Jbeta primers. TCRdb keeps only in-frame clones here, not all; method: immunoSEQ multiplex PCR. The table has 160,000 or so clones, around 78% seen once; the top ten hold approximately 1%. The specimen sequenced was PBMCs. These receptors were collected from a woman in her thirties or forties in good health and CMV-seronegative.

The V gene is TRBV4-2, the J gene TRBJ2-1, with 12 bases lining up with TRBD1. The CDR3 consists of 15 residues. Germline CDR1 is LGHNA and CDR2 is YNFKEQ. J gave up 7 bases and V 7 bases, and 8 bases lay outside the gene matches. The CDR3 DNA follows: TGTGCCAGCACTTGGGGACAGGGGGCGCAGAATGAGCAGTTCTTC. Protein: CASTWGQGAQNEQFF.

The J gene is TRBJ2-1, the V gene TRBV7-3, with TRBD2 matching over 10 bases. Trimming took 3 bases from V and 6 from J; bases not matched to a gene: 5. The CDR3 loop spans 15 amino acids. Germline CDR1 SGHTA, CDR2 FQGTGA. The CDR3 DNA is TGTGCCAGCAGCTTGAGCGGGAGGGATACCAATGAGCAGTTCTTC. It specifies CASSLSGRDTNEQFF.

This clone was recorded a few times. Distinct nucleotide sequences in the sample also encode this CDR3. V is TRBV9 and J is TRBJ2-1; 11 bases agree with TRBD2. The CDR3 covers 15 residues. Germline values: CDR1 SGDLS, CDR2 YYNGEE. V dropped 2 bases and J dropped 3; count of bases not matched to a gene: 1. The DNA for the CDR3 is TGTGCCAGCAGCGTCACTAGCGGGAGCTACAATGAGCAGTTCTTC. Protein: CASSVTSGSYNEQFF.

The table lists this clone with a few counts. J is TRBJ2-7 and V is TRBV6-1; TRBD1 agrees at 7 bases. This CDR3 comprises 14 residues. From germline, CDR1 is MNHNS and CDR2 SASEGT. Germline trimming cut 4 bases from V and 5 bases from J; bases unmatched to any gene: 8. The CDR3 here is CASSALQGINEQYF. DNA for the CDR3: TGTGCCAGCAGTGCTTTACAGGGGATCAACGAGCAGTACTTC.

The V and J genes are TRBV27 and TRBJ2-7; 10 bases fit TRBD1. This CDR3 is 13 amino acids long. Germline CDR1 reads MNHEY; CDR2 reads SMNVEV (reference sequence). The trim removed 5 bases at V and 6 bases at J, leaving 4 bases unmatched. The DNA for the CDR3 is TGTGCCAGCAGTAGGACAGGGGGGCGCGAGCAGTACTTC. It specifies CASSRTGGREQYF.

This chain connects TRBV10-3 to TRBJ2-5; the match to TRBD1 covers 10 bases. This CDR3 contains 16 residues. The J segment lost 1 base and the V segment lost 5 bases, leaving 7 bases of the junction unmatched. Germline-derived CDR1 and CDR2 are ENHRY and SYGVKD. CDR3 loop: CAISNSGTGVQETQYF. The CDR3 nucleotides are TGTGCCATCAGTAATTCCGGGACAGGGGTCCAAGAGACCCAGTACTTC.

CDR3 nucleotide sequence: TGCGCCAGCACCCCGGGGGGACTGGGATCCTACGAGCAGTACTTC. Residues: CASTPGGLGSYEQYF. This sequence joins TRBV5-1 and TRBJ2-7; 7 nucleotides match TRBD2. CDR3 length: 15 amino acids. Germline CDR1 and CDR2: SGHRS and YFSETQ. V shed 6 bases, J shed 1 base, and the junction held 10 bases outside the gene matches.

The V and J genes are TRBV7-9 and TRBJ2-7, with 9 positions matching TRBD1. Germline trimming cut 0 bases from V and 7 bases from J; bases unmatched to any gene: 10. This CDR3 has 16 residues. Germline loops: CDR1 SEHNR, CDR2 FQNEAQ (reference sequence). The DNA of the CDR3 is TGTGCCAGCAGCTTAGCGTACGGACAGGGGCTAGGGGAGCAGTACTTC. As protein: CASSLAYGQGLGEQYF.

On this clone: The same CDR3 can be traced to other DNA sequences in this sample. V and J are TRBV5-1 and TRBJ2-3; 12 bases align to TRBD2. Germline V gene lookup returns CDR1 SGHRS and CDR2 YFSETQ. V lost 3 bases, J lost 0 bases, and 2 bases stayed unmatched. This CDR3 comprises 16 residues. The CDR3 loop reads CASSSGLAGSTDTQYF. The CDR3 bases are TGCGCCAGCAGCTCCGGACTAGCGGGAAGCACAGATACGCAGTATTTT.

The chain links TRBV7-9 to TRBJ2-7; perhaps TRBD2 as D (5 bases). The germline V and J ends were trimmed by 1 base and 0 bases, with 13 bases remaining between them. Germline V gives CDR1 SEHNR, CDR2 FQNEAQ (reference sequence). The length of the CDR3 is 16 residues. Written as DNA, the CDR3 is TGTGCCAGCAGCTTAGAGGGTAGCGCAAGCTCCTACGAGCAGTACTTC. Translating gives CASSLEGSASSYEQYF. Full variable domain (remainder filled in from reference TRBV7-9 and TRBJ2-7): DTGVSQNPRHKITKRGQNVTFRCDPISEHNRLYWYRQTLGQGPEFLTYFQNEAQLEKSRLLSDRFSAERPKGSFSTLEIQRTEQGDSAMYLCASSLEGSASSYEQYFGPGTRLTVT.

The chain couples TRBV6-1 to TRBJ2-7; D is undetermined. Germline CDR1 is MNHNS and CDR2 is SASEGT. V lost 4 bases to trimming and J lost 3 bases, with 16 bases between them. CDR3 length equals 15 residues. CDR3 in DNA: TGTGCCAGCAGTGCAGCCAGACTCCTGAGCTACGAGCAGTACTTC. Translation: CASSAARLLSYEQYF.

This clone was seen a handful of times. The CDR3 spells CASGQGIGNEKLFF. The CDR3 bases are TGCGCCAGCGGACAGGGTATCGGGAATGAAAAACTGTTTTTT. The chain employs TRBV5-1 and TRBJ1-4; 8 bases are shared with TRBD1. This CDR3 region has 14 residues. Germline assignment: CDR1 SGHRS and CDR2 YFSETQ. J gave up 5 bases and V 7 bases, and 7 bases lay outside the gene matches.

The J gene is TRBJ2-7, the V gene TRBV5-1; a possible D gene is TRBD2 (7 bases). The V and J ends lost 4 bases and 0 bases respectively, with 20 bases between them. Germline values: CDR1 SGHRS, CDR2 YFSETQ. CDR3 length: 17 amino acids. CDR3 nucleotides: TGCGCCAGCAGCCCGGTAGGGGGGGGCCCGAGCTCCTACGAGCAGTACTTC. Its translation: CASSPVGGGPSSYEQYF. Complete variable domain (other parts from reference TRBV5-1 and TRBJ2-7): KAGVTQTPRYLIKTRGQQVTLSCSPISGHRSVSWYQQTPGQGLQFLFEYFSETQRNKGNFPGRFSGRQFSNSRSEMNVSTLELGDSALYLCASSPVGGGPSSYEQYFGPGTRLTVT.